These 17 T cell receptor beta chains were sequenced from one sample in a study of breast tumors, draining lymph nodes, adjacent tissues. One entry per CDR3 protein, called by TCRdb with MiXCR from the multiplex PCR reads. This table holds about 140,000 distinct CDR3 sequences, approximately 32% found once. The lymph nodes were axillary draining lymph nodes from breast cancer patients. Source material: axillary lymph node tissue. The receptor source for this set is a female donor with breast cancer. Some clones in this sample may be carry-over from other donors' samples.

The chain links TRBV7-9 to TRBJ1-1, with 8 bases matching TRBD1. Unmatched junction bases numbered 13, after V lost 2 bases and J lost 5 bases. The germline V gene has CDR1 SEHNR and CDR2 FQNEAQ (reference sequence). The CDR3 has 17 amino acids. CDR3 region: CASSLRTGGVALTEAFF. In DNA, the CDR3 is TGTGCCAGCAGCTTAAGAACAGGGGGGGTAGCGTTAACTGAAGCTTTCTTT. Using reference TRBV7-9 and TRBJ1-1 for the parts outside the CDR3, the full variable domain is DTGVSQNPRHKITKRGQNVTFRCDPISEHNRLYWYRQTLGQGPEFLTYFQNEAQLEKSRLLSDRFSAERPKGSFSTLEIQRTEQGDSAMYLCASSLRTGGVALTEAFFGQGTRLTVV.

This clonotype has ten or more counts. The CDR3 is CASSYSNIYTDTQYF. CDR3 in DNA: TGTGCCAGCAGTTACTCGAACATTTACACAGATACGCAGTATTTT. The genes are TRBV6-5 and TRBJ2-3, with D hard to call. CDR3 length: 15 amino acids. V lost 0 bases and J 2 bases, leaving 9 bases between the germline ends. Germline assignment: CDR1 MNHEY and CDR2 SVGAGI.

This clonotype was recorded once. A read error is likely, as this CDR3 ends without the conserved phenylalanine or tryptophan. V is TRBV20-1 and J is TRBJ2-1; tentatively, D is TRBD1 (5 bases). Germline CDR1 is DFQATT and CDR2 is SNEGSKA (reference sequence). The V and J ends lost 7 bases and 7 bases respectively, with 17 bases between them. This CDR3 has 13 amino acids. The CDR3 region has the DNA TGCAGTGTTCAGACAGAGGCTGGAAATGAGCAGTTCCTC. This codes for CSVQTEAGNEQFL.

Many counts were recorded for this clonotype. The chain carries TRBV9 and TRBJ2-2; D is undetermined. The CDR3 is made up of 14 amino acids. Germline CDR1 reads SGDLS; CDR2 reads YYNGEE. Deletions cut 0 bases from V and 0 bases from J, with 3 bases between. Here the CDR3 DNA reads TGTGCCAGCAGCGTAGGCCCGAACACCGGGGAGCTGTTTTTT. This translates into CASSVGPNTGELFF. Based on the CDR3 plus reference TRBV9 and TRBJ2-2, the full variable domain is DSGVTQTPKHLITATGQRVTLRCSPRSGDLSVYWYQQSLDQGLQFLIQYYNGEERAKGNILERFSAQQFPDLHSELNLSSLELGDSALYFCASSVGPNTGELFFGEGSRLTVL.

With regard to this clonotype: This may arise from a read error, as a much more abundant clone is one base away. The rearrangement joins TRBV6-6 to TRBJ2-7; D might be TRBD2 (7 bases). This CDR3 comprises 14 residues. In germline, CDR1 is MNHNY, CDR2 SVGAGI (reference sequence). The CDR3 protein is CASSLAGATYGQYV. CDR3 DNA sequence: TGTGCCAGCAGTCTTGCGGGGGCCACCTACGGGCAGTACGTC.

This clonotype was seen ten or more times. The genes are TRBV9 and TRBJ2-1, with 8 bases lining up with TRBD2. The junction had 8 bases not matched to a gene; V was cut back by 7 bases and J by 5 bases. Germline V gene lookup returns CDR1 SGDLS and CDR2 YYNGEE. This CDR3 spans 14 amino acids. CDR3 coding DNA: TGTGCCAGCGGAGGCGGGGGGCCCCACAATGAGCAGTTCTTC. Translating it yields CASGGGGPHNEQFF.

This clonotype was observed many times. This chain joins TRBV19 and TRBJ2-6; D may match TRBD1 or TRBD2 (5 bases each). The CDR3 covers 17 residues. Trimming removed 3 bases from V and 0 bases from J, with 12 bases in between. Germline V gives CDR1 LNHDA, CDR2 SQIVND (reference sequence). The CDR3 DNA follows: TGTGCCAGTAGTATCGGGGTCGGGACCTCTGGGGCCAACGTCCTGACTTTC. Translated, it gives CASSIGVGTSGANVLTF.

This clonotype was detected ten times or more. This chain joins TRBV5-1 and TRBJ1-6; D not resolved. Germline V gene lookup returns CDR1 SGHRS and CDR2 YFSETQ. The CDR3 is 15 residues long. With 0 bases removed from V and 9 bases from J, the gap between germline ends came to 13 bases. CDR3 amino acids: CASSLEREAGSPLHF. CDR3 coding DNA: TGCGCCAGCAGCTTGGAAAGGGAGGCAGGTTCACCCCTCCACTTT.

As for this clonotype: The CDR3 carries no conserved terminal phenylalanine or tryptophan, so it likely arises from a read error. The J gene is TRBJ1-2, the V gene TRBV7-2; D is perhaps TRBD1 (5 bases). CDR3 length: 14 residues. CDR1 and CDR2 from the germline V gene are SGHTA and FQGNSA. The V end was cut by 1 base, the J end by 4 bases, with 10 bases between. DNA of the CDR3: TGTGCCAGCAGCTTAGAGGCAGGGACCTATGGCTACACCCAC. Protein: CASSLEAGTYGYTH.

On this clonotype itself: No conserved phenylalanine or tryptophan is present at the end of the CDR3, so a read error is the likely explanation. The DNA is omitted, as the CDR3 cannot be located on it reliably, and the CDR3 follows TCRdb's listing. The V call is TRBV7-2, the J call TRBJ2-5; TRBD1 is the table's D call, not checked against the DNA. Counting both end residues, the CDR3 totals 15 amino acids. CDR1 SGHTA and CDR2 FQGNSA come from the germline V gene. CDR3 residues: CASGWRGGAGETQSL.

This clonotype has a count of ten or more. The genes are TRBV7-3 and TRBJ2-3; no clear D. The V and J ends lost 2 bases and 0 bases respectively, with 6 bases between them. The CDR3 is made up of 14 amino acids. Germline lookup yields CDR1 SGHTA and CDR2 FQGTGA. For the CDR3, the DNA is TGTGCCAGCAGCTTAGGTCCGAGCACAGATACGCAGTATTTT. Protein: CASSLGPSTDTQYF. The full variable domain, rest sourced from reference TRBV7-3 and TRBJ2-3, is GAGVSQTPSNKVTEKGKYVELRCDPISGHTALYWYRQSLGQGPEFLIYFQGTGAADDSGLPNDRFFAVRPEGSVSTLKIQRTERGDSAVYLCASSLGPSTDTQYFGPGTRLTVL.

At least ten counts were recorded for this clonotype. This clone may be a read error of a much larger clone one base away. The chain combines TRBV20-1 with TRBJ1-2; D not certain. CDR1 and CDR2 from the germline V gene are DFQATT and SNEGSKA (reference sequence). This CDR3 comprises 12 residues. The CDR3 is CSARATNYGSTF. The CDR3 coding sequence is TGCAGTGCTAGAGCAACTAACTATGGCTCCACCTTC.

Comments on this clonotype: The germline gene is not matched at one end of the junction; a read error may be the cause. The CDR3 coding sequence is TGTGCCAGCAGCCCCGCTATTAGGGGAGGCTACCCCTTC. Its translation is CASSPAIRGGYPF. V and J are TRBV9 and TRBJ1-2; a possible D gene is TRBD1 (5 bases). Germline loops: CDR1 SGDLS, CDR2 YYNGEE. The CDR3 runs 13 residues.

This clonotype has a count of ten or more. CDR3 sequence reads: CASSQGYNEQFF. CDR3 sequence (DNA): TGTGCCAGCAGCCAAGGATACAATGAGCAGTTCTTC. The chain links TRBV4-2 to TRBJ2-1; D unclear. V gave up 1 base and J gave up 4 bases, with 2 bases separating them. In germline, CDR1 is LGHNA, CDR2 YNFKEQ. The CDR3 totals 12 residues.

On this clonotype: The junction differs from germline at one of its ends, possibly a read error. V gene TRBV20-1 combines with J gene TRBJ2-3; D uncertain. The DNA matches TRBJ1-5 better at its end, which makes the J call doubtful. This CDR3 has 15 residues. Germline V gives CDR1 DFQATT, CDR2 SNEGSKA (reference sequence). The CDR3 region has the DNA TGCAGCGCTAGAGGTTCGGTGGGGTTAGCAGATACGCAGCATTTT. Protein product: CSARGSVGLADTQHF.

The sample holds many counts of this clonotype. A much larger clonotype is one base distant, so this may be a read error. The chain links TRBV5-5 to TRBJ2-7, with D possibly matching TRBD2 (5 bases). The CDR3 is 15 residues long. V was trimmed by 3 bases and J by 5 bases, leaving 18 bases between them. The germline V gene encodes CDR1 SGHKS and CDR2 YYEKEE (reference sequence). The DNA of the CDR3 is TGTGCCAGCAGCTCATGGACCGCCATCGGGAACGAGCAGTACGTC. Encoded protein: CASSSWTAIGNEQYV.

This clonotype was recorded many times. This sequence joins TRBV11-1 and TRBJ2-7; the D gene is possibly TRBD2 (5 bases). The V end lost 1 base, the J end lost 6 bases, and 13 bases lay between the germline ends. CDR1 SGHAT and CDR2 FQDESV come from the germline V gene (reference sequence). This CDR3 comprises 14 residues. The CDR3 protein is CASSLEYHEGEQYF. DNA for the CDR3: TGTGCCAGCAGCTTAGAGTACCACGAGGGCGAGCAGTACTTC. Full variable domain (outside the CDR3, taken from reference TRBV11-1 and TRBJ2-7): EAEVAQSPRYKITEKSQAVAFWCDPISGHATLYWYRQILGQGPELLVQFQDESVVDDSQLPKDRFSAERLKGVDSTLKIQPAELGDSAMYLCASSLEYHEGEQYFGPGTRLTVT.